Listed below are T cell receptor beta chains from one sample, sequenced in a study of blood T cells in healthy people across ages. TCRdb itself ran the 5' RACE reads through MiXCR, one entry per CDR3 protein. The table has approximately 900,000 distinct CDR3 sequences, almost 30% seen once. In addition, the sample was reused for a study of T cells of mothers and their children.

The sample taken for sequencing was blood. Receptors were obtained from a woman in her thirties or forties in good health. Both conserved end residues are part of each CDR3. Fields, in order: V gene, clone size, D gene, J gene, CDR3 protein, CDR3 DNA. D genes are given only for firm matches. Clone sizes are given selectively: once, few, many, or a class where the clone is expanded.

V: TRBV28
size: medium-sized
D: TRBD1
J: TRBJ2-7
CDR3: CASSSGQGYEQYF
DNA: TGTGCCAGCAGTTCGGGACAGGGGTACGAGCAGTACTTC

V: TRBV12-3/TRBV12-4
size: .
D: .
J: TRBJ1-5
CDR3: CANSQGGDVAGQPQHF
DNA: TGTGCCAACAGCCAGGGAGGAGATGTTGCCGGTCAGCCCCAGCATTTT

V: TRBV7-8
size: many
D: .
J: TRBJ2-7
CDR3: CASSSARRTAYEQYF
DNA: TGTGCCAGCAGCTCCGCCCGGCGAACGGCTTACGAGCAGTACTTC

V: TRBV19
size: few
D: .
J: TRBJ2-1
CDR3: CASSPGLPYNEQFF
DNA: TGTGCCAGTAGCCCGGGACTGCCCTACAATGAGCAGTTCTTC

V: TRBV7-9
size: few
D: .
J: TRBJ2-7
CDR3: CASSPTGLTQYEQYF
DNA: TGTGCCAGCAGCCCCACCGGGCTAACACAATACGAGCAGTACTTC

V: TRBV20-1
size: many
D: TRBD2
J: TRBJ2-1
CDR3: CSAAGLAMNEQFF
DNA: TGCAGTGCTGCCGGACTAGCGATGAATGAGCAGTTCTTC

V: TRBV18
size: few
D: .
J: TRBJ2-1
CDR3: CASSPTSREVYNEQFF
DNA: TGTGCCAGCTCACCGACGTCAAGGGAGGTATACAATGAGCAGTTCTTC

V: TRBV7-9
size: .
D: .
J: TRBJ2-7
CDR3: CASSLGDTRNGYEQYF
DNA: TGTGCCAGCAGCTTAGGGGACACGAGGAACGGGTACGAGCAGTACTTC

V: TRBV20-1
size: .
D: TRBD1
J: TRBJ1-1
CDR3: CSARDRGVTEAFF
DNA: TGCAGTGCGAGAGACAGGGGGGTGACTGAAGCTTTCTTT

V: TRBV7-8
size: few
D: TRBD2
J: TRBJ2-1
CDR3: CASSLVTSGGYSSYNEQFF
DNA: TGTGCCAGCAGCTTAGTTACTAGCGGGGGGTACAGCTCCTACAATGAGCAGTTCTTC

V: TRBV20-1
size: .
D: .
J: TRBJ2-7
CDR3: CSRLNRGAEGEQYF
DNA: TGCAGCCGCTTAAACAGGGGAGCGGAGGGCGAGCAGTACTTC

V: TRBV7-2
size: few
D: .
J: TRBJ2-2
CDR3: CASSLVLVTGELFF
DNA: TGTGCCAGCAGCTTAGTTTTGGTAACCGGGGAGCTGTTTTTT

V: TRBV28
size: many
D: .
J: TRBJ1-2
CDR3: CASSLYGDGYTF
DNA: TGTGCCAGCAGTTTATACGGAGATGGCTACACCTTC

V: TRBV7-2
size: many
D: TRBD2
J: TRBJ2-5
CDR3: CASSAGTSGGQGTQYF
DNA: TGTGCCAGCAGCGCCGGGACTAGCGGGGGCCAGGGGACCCAGTACTTC

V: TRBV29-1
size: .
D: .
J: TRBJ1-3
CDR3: CSVARGGNGNTIYF
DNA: TGCAGCGTTGCCCGCGGGGGGAATGGAAACACCATATATTTT

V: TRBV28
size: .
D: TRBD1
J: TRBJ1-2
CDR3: CASSDRGNYGYTF
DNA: TGTGCCAGCAGTGACAGGGGAAACTATGGCTACACCTTC

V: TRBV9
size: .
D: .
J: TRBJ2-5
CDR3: CASSGRTVQETQYF
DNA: TGTGCCAGCAGCGGTAGGACAGTCCAAGAGACCCAGTACTTC

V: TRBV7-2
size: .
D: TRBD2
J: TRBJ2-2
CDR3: CASSLGLAGGMNTGELFF
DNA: TGTGCCAGCAGCTTAGGGCTAGCGGGGGGAATGAACACCGGGGAGCTGTTTTTT

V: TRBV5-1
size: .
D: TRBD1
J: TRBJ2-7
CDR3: CASSLATSRDRVYEQYF
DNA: TGCGCCAGCAGCTTGGCCACTTCCCGGGACAGGGTCTACGAGCAGTACTTC

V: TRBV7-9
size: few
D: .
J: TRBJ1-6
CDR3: CASSPPGGNSPLHF
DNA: TGTGCCAGCAGCCCGCCCGGGGGAAATTCACCCCTCCACTTT

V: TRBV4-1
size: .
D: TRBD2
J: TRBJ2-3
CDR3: CASSQESASGVTSTDTQYF
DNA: TGCGCCAGCAGCCAAGAGTCGGCTAGCGGGGTCACTAGCACAGATACGCAGTATTTT

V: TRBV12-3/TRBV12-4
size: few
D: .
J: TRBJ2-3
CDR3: CASSRRGLATDTQYF
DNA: TGTGCCAGCAGTCGGCGGGGACTGGCCACAGATACGCAGTATTTT

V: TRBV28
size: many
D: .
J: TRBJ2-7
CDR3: CASSLKLAYEQYF
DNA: TGTGCCAGCAGTCTAAAGCTAGCCTACGAGCAGTACTTC

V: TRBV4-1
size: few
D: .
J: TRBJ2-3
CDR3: CASSPQGRVRGDTQYF
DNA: TGCGCCAGCAGCCCCCAGGGAAGGGTTCGGGGAGATACGCAGTATTTT

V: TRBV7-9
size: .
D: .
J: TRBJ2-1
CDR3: CASSSEYNEQFF
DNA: TGTGCCAGCAGCTCTGAATACAATGAGCAGTTCTTC

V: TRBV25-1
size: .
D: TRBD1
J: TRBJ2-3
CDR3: CASSGWDRGGFKSDTQYF
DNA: TGTGCCAGCAGTGGCTGGGACAGGGGAGGTTTTAAGTCAGATACGCAGTATTTT

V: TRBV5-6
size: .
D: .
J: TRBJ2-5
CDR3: CTSSPLDAPETQYF
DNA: TGTACCAGCAGCCCCCTAGACGCCCCAGAGACCCAGTACTTC

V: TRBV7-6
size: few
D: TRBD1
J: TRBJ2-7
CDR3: CASSLGTGEGGEQYF
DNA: TGTGCCAGCAGCTTAGGGACAGGGGAAGGGGGAGAGCAGTACTTC

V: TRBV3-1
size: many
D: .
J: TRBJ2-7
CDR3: CASSLIAAGPPYEQYF
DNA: TGTGCCAGCAGCCTAATTGCAGCCGGGCCCCCCTACGAGCAGTACTTC

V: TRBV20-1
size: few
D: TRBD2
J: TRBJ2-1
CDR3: CSARDRGRGVYNEQFF
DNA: TGCAGTGCTAGAGATCGTGGGCGGGGGGTCTACAATGAGCAGTTCTTC

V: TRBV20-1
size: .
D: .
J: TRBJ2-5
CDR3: CSATRGGETQYF
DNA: TGCAGTGCTACCAGGGGGGGTGAGACCCAGTACTTC

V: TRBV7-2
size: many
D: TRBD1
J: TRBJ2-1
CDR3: CASSPAPGQGRDEQFF
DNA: TGTGCCAGCAGCCCGGCACCGGGACAGGGTCGCGATGAGCAGTTCTTC

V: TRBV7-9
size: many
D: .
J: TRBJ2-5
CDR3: CASSSRETQYF
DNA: TGTGCCAGCAGTTCCCGAGAGACCCAGTACTTC

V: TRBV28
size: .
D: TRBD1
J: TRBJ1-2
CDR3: CASSLYLGQGEYGYTF
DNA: TGTGCCAGCAGTTTATATTTGGGACAGGGAGAGTATGGCTACACCTTC

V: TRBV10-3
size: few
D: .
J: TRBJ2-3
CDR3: CAISGTSGTDTQYF
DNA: TGTGCCATCAGTGGGACATCTGGCACAGATACGCAGTATTTT

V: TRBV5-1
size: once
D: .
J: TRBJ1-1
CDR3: CASSPDGGRGDEAFF
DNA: TGCGCCAGCAGCCCGGATGGTGGGAGAGGGGATGAAGCTTTCTTT

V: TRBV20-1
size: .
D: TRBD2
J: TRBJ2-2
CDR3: CSAGERWGGTGELFF
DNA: TGCAGTGCGGGAGAGAGGTGGGGGGGCACCGGGGAGCTGTTTTTT

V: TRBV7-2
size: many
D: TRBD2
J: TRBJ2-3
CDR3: CASSLAGGYTDTQYF
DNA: TGTGCCAGCAGCCTAGCGGGGGGCTACACAGATACGCAGTATTTT